This TCR beta chain was profiled in a study of blood T cell repertoires in COVID-19. About the study: Whether acute or convalescent, the COVID-19 samples came from the United States, Italy and Spain. T cells, B-cell-depleted T cells, or PBMCs supplied cDNA or gDNA.

V was pared by 0 bases and J by 3 bases, with 9 bases between. Per the germline V gene, CDR1 is SGHTA and CDR2 is FQGNSA. CDR3 length equals 15 residues. Per the original methods: Reference gene primer amplification in the assay estimated nucleated cell counts. Sequencing was performed with immunoSEQ multiplex PCR; in TCRdb, only in-frame clones are kept and a portion is missing. V, J and clone size derive from that table, while D and trimming were established from the DNA sequence. The sample has some 82,000 clones, about four fifths seen once. Sequenced: peripheral blood. This rearrangement joins TRBV7-2 to TRBJ2-1, with D possibly being TRBD1 (6 bases). The receptor comes from a man of 80 years or more with active or convalescent COVID-19. The CDR3 region has the DNA TGTGCCAGCAGCTTAGCAGGGGGTCACTACAATGAGCAGTTCTTC. Its translation is CASSLAGGHYNEQFF. Using reference TRBV7-2 and TRBJ2-1 for the parts outside the CDR3, the full variable domain is GAGVSQSPSNKVTEKGKDVELRCDPISGHTALYWYRQSLGQGLEFLIYFQGNSAPDKSGLPSDRFSAERTGGSVSTLTIQRTQQEDSAVYLCASSLAGGHYNEQFFGPGTRLTVL.